One sample yielded the 20 T cell receptor beta chains listed below, sequenced in a study of OX40 agonist ivuxolimab in advanced cancers. Method: immunoSEQ multiplex PCR; TCRdb's copy keeps in-frame clones and lacks some. The table includes about 84,000 clones, about 94% detected once. Source: CD4+ or CD8+ T cells sorted from blood, taken in a trial of the OX40 agonist ivuxolimab. The receptors come from an adult with an advanced solid tumor such as melanoma, head and neck, liver or kidney cancer.

The chain's CDR3 is CASSYGDGEQFF. Here the CDR3 DNA reads TGTGCCAGCAGTTACGGAGACGGAGAGCAGTTCTTC. The chain recombines TRBV6-5 with TRBJ2-1; D unclear. CDR3 length: 12 residues. Trimming took 2 bases from V and 10 from J, leaving 9 bases between them. The germline V gene has CDR1 MNHEY and CDR2 SVGAGI.

The chain has TRBV9 and TRBJ1-1; D call uncertain. V was clipped by 2 bases and J by 1 base, with 15 bases between them. Germline assignment: CDR1 SGDLS and CDR2 YYNGEE. The CDR3 contains 16 residues. Here the CDR3 reads CASSVGSGIGNTEAFF. As DNA, the CDR3 is TGTGCCAGCAGCGTGGGATCGGGAATTGGGAACACTGAAGCTTTCTTT.

The CDR3 coding sequence is TGTGCCAGCAGTGAATATGGTGCTGAAGCTTTCTTT. As protein: CASSEYGAEAFF. This chain uses TRBV6-1 with TRBJ1-1, with D unclear. V was cut by 2 bases and J by 6 bases, with 7 bases left in between. Germline V gene sequence: CDR1 MNHNS, CDR2 SASEGT. The CDR3 totals 12 residues.

V and J are TRBV9 and TRBJ1-5; D gene uncertain. Germline V CDR1 and CDR2: SGDLS, YYNGEE. CDR3 length: 15 residues. Trimming stripped 0 bases from V and 3 bases from J, with 10 bases between. CDR3 residues: CASSVGATTNQPQHF. The CDR3 DNA sequence: TGTGCCAGCAGCGTAGGGGCGACCACCAATCAGCCCCAGCATTTT. Combining the CDR3 with reference TRBV9 and TRBJ1-5 gives the whole variable domain DSGVTQTPKHLITATGQRVTLRCSPRSGDLSVYWYQQSLDQGLQFLIQYYNGEERAKGNILERFSAQQFPDLHSELNLSSLELGDSALYFCASSVGATTNQPQHFGDGTRLSIL.

The rearrangement joins TRBV7-9 to TRBJ1-1; D might be TRBD1 (5 bases). V lost 5 bases, J lost 6 bases, and 19 bases lay in between. This CDR3 spans 15 amino acids. Germline CDR1 reads SEHNR; CDR2 reads FQNEAQ (reference sequence). The CDR3 nucleotides are TGTGCCAGCAGCGCGCCCCAGGGTATTAGGTCTGAAGCTTTCTTT. Residues: CASSAPQGIRSEAFF.

This clone was found once. The chain recombines TRBV6-1 with TRBJ1-1, with D hard to call. This CDR3 contains 15 residues. Germline assignment: CDR1 MNHNS and CDR2 SASEGT. V lost 0 bases and J lost 2, with 10 bases in between. The CDR3 protein is CASSEAGRLNTEAFF. The CDR3 DNA reads TGTGCCAGCAGTGAAGCGGGCCGGCTTAACACTGAAGCTTTCTTT.

The chain joins TRBV6-6 to TRBJ2-7; 9 bases map to TRBD2. V lost 3 bases and J lost 0; bases outside the gene matches: 3. CDR1 is MNHNY, CDR2 SVGAGI, per germline (reference sequence). This CDR3 region has 15 residues. The CDR3 DNA sequence: TGTGCCAGCAGTTATGATAGCGGGAGCTCCTACGAGCAGTACTTC. Translated: CASSYDSGSSYEQYF.

V usage is TRBV4-3 and J usage is TRBJ2-3; D unclear. The V end lost 6 bases, the J end lost 1 base, and 20 bases lay between the germline ends. The CDR3 runs to 17 residues. Germline loops: CDR1 LGHNA, CDR2 YSLEER. The CDR3 loop reads CASRGFDTKFGTDTQYF. CDR3 sequence (DNA): TGCGCCAGCAGGGGCTTCGACACGAAATTTGGCACAGATACGCAGTATTTT.

CDR3 bases: TGTGCCAGCAGCCCGACGGGGCCGGGGGCTTACAATGAGCAGTTCTTC. Translation gives CASSPTGPGAYNEQFF. The V gene is TRBV7-3, the J gene TRBJ2-1; D tentatively fits TRBD1 or TRBD2 (6 bases each). This CDR3 comprises 16 residues. V was cut by 5 bases and J by 4 bases, with 18 bases left in between. Germline CDR1 and CDR2: SGHTA and FQGTGA.

The chain employs TRBV6-5 and TRBJ2-2; weak D call: TRBD2 (6 bases). This CDR3 comprises 15 residues. CDR1 and CDR2 (germline): MNHEY, SVGAGI. Trimming took 3 bases from V and 2 from J, leaving 10 bases between them. CDR3 nucleotide sequence: TGTGCCAGCAGTTATAATAGCGGAAACACCGGGGAGCTGTTTTTT. Its protein is CASSYNSGNTGELFF.

This chain uses TRBV5-6 with TRBJ2-7; D remains unclear. The CDR3 has 14 amino acids. In germline, CDR1 is SGHDT, CDR2 YYEEEE. V was clipped by 2 bases and J by 0 bases, with 9 bases between them. In DNA, the CDR3 is TGTGCCAGCAGCTTAAGGCTGGGCTCCTACGAGCAGTACTTC. It translates to CASSLRLGSYEQYF.

V usage is TRBV4-3 and J usage is TRBJ2-1; 10 bases line up with TRBD2. J gave up 2 bases and V 3 bases, and 7 bases lay outside the gene matches. The CDR3 is 17 residues long. CDR1 LGHNA and CDR2 YSLEER come from the germline V gene. The CDR3 nucleotides are TGCGCCAGCAGCCAGGAATCTAGCGGGAGCCCCTACAATGAGCAGTTCTTC. Its translation is CASSQESSGSPYNEQFF.

This chain joins TRBV30 and TRBJ1-3, with D possibly being TRBD1 (5 bases). Germline V gives CDR1 GTSNPN, CDR2 SVGIG (reference sequence). Trimming removed 0 bases at V and 2 bases at J, with 17 bases between. This CDR3 is built from 17 residues. The CDR3: CAWSVQVFRETGNTIYF. CDR3 sequence (DNA): TGTGCCTGGAGTGTACAGGTTTTCAGGGAGACTGGAAACACCATATATTTT.

The V call is TRBV11-3, the J call TRBJ2-1; D assignment may be TRBD1 or TRBD2 (5 bases each). The CDR3 contains 14 residues. From germline, CDR1 is SGHNT and CDR2 YENEEA. V lost 4 bases to trimming and J lost 5 bases, with 12 bases between them. CDR3 amino acids: CASSSERGDNEQFF. DNA of the CDR3: TGTGCCAGCAGCTCCGAGAGGGGTGACAATGAGCAGTTCTTC.

This clone was seen more than once but under ten times. The chain carries TRBV4-3 and TRBJ1-6; D remains unclear. Trimming removed 2 bases from V and 3 bases from J, with 14 bases in between. Germline CDR1 is LGHNA and CDR2 is YSLEER. This CDR3 region has 17 residues. The CDR3 DNA is TGCGCCAGCAGCCAAAATGGAGGACGGGTCTATAATTCACCCCTCCACTTT. Translated: CASSQNGGRVYNSPLHF.

The chain employs TRBV4-2 and TRBJ2-2; D remains unclear. V was trimmed by 0 bases and J by 6 bases, leaving 8 bases between them. The CDR3 totals 14 residues. Germline V lookup: CDR1 LGHNA, CDR2 YNFKEQ. Here the CDR3 reads CASSQDLLAGELFF. DNA for the CDR3: TGTGCCAGCAGCCAAGATCTGCTAGCCGGGGAGCTGTTTTTT.

The J gene is TRBJ2-3, the V gene TRBV7-3; D is possibly TRBD1 or TRBD2 (5 bases each). This CDR3 comprises 16 residues. Trimming stripped 5 bases from V and 0 bases from J, with 15 bases between. The germline gives CDR1 SGHTA, CDR2 FQGTGA. The CDR3 nucleotides are TGTGCCAGCAGCCCTCGTTCTGGGGGAAGCACAGATACGCAGTATTTT. Protein sequence: CASSPRSGGSTDTQYF.

Here the CDR3 reads CASSETGSYEQYF. DNA for the CDR3: TGTGCCAGCAGTGAGACGGGCTCCTACGAGCAGTACTTC. The chain couples TRBV6-1 to TRBJ2-7; D is unclear. This CDR3 spans 13 amino acids. V lost 3 bases and J 0 bases, leaving 6 bases between the germline ends. Germline V gives CDR1 MNHNS, CDR2 SASEGT.

The chain links TRBV6-5 to TRBJ2-5, with D maybe TRBD1 (6 bases). From germline, CDR1 is MNHEY and CDR2 SVGAGI. The CDR3 runs to 14 residues. V was shortened by 2 bases and J by 2 bases, with 9 bases between the two germline ends. The CDR3: CASSYGQRQETQYF. In DNA form, the CDR3 reads TGTGCCAGCAGTTACGGACAGCGACAAGAGACCCAGTACTTC.

The gene calls are TRBV27 and TRBJ2-2, with a possible D match to TRBD1 (5 bases). The V gene lost 6 bases and the J gene lost 7 bases, with 9 bases spanning the gap. The CDR3 is made up of 12 amino acids. From germline, CDR1 is MNHEY and CDR2 SMNVEV (reference sequence). CDR3 region: CASRQGIGELFF. In DNA form, the CDR3 reads TGTGCCAGCAGGCAGGGTATCGGGGAGCTGTTTTTT.